The 5 T cell receptor beta chains given below trace back to one sample, sequenced in a study of control samples from healthy donors and cancer patients. Sequenced by immunoSEQ multiplex PCR; TCRdb stores in-frame clones only, minus some. The sample contains roughly 14,000 clones, about 89% of which appear only once. Material: PBMCs. The receptors derive from a woman aged 70-85 years with colorectal cancer.

This clone is large. This rearrangement joins TRBV4-1 to TRBJ1-1, with a weak D call TRBD1 (5 bases). Germline loops: CDR1 MGHRA, CDR2 YSYEKL. The CDR3 has 16 residues. The V and J ends lost 1 base and 5 bases respectively, with 17 bases between them. CDR3 sequence reads: CASSQGWGLVATEAFF. CDR3 nucleotide sequence: TGCGCCAGCAGCCAAGGATGGGGGTTGGTGGCGACTGAAGCTTTCTTT.

The chain is built from TRBV30 and TRBJ2-1, with 11 bases identical to TRBD2. V was pared by 3 bases and J by 5 bases, with 9 bases of the junction left unmatched. The CDR3 consists of 16 residues. CDR1 GTSNPN and CDR2 SVGIG come from the germline V gene (reference sequence). Written as DNA, the CDR3 is TGTGCCTGGAGCCGGGGTACTAGCGGGAGTCACAATGAGCAGTTCTTC. Amino acids: CAWSRGTSGSHNEQFF.

J is TRBJ2-1 and V is TRBV24-1; 11 nucleotides line up with TRBD2. The germline gives CDR1 KGHDR, CDR2 SFDVKD. Trimming removed 4 bases from V and 7 bases from J; junction bases left unmatched: 8. CDR3 length equals 16 residues. The CDR3, as DNA: TGTGCCACCAGTGACAGGACTAGCGGGCCAGGGAATGAGCAGTTCTTC. Its translation: CATSDRTSGPGNEQFF.

This clone was detected only once. This chain links TRBV4-3 with TRBJ1-4; D ambiguous. This CDR3 spans 14 amino acids. V was cut by 0 bases and J by 7 bases, with 9 bases left in between. Germline V lookup: CDR1 LGHNA, CDR2 YSLEER. The CDR3 loop reads CASSQDSAGEKLFF. DNA of the CDR3: TGCGCCAGCAGCCAAGATTCGGCGGGTGAAAAACTGTTTTTT.

The sample holds a few counts of this clone. The rearrangement joins TRBV7-2 to TRBJ1-5; D call uncertain. Germline values: CDR1 SGHTA, CDR2 FQGNSA. This CDR3 contains 12 residues. Between the trimmed V and J ends, which lost 1 base and 9 bases, there was a span of 7 bases. CDR3 residues: CASSLGLGPQHF. As DNA, the CDR3 is TGTGCCAGCAGCTTAGGCCTAGGGCCCCAGCATTTT.